This T cell receptor (beta chain) emerged from a study of T cell repertoires in cytomegalovirus infection. Study-wide context: Evidence of both CMV infection and a matching HLA type came from public TCR beta signatures. The study, taken as a whole, reports: Dominant in the ex vivo response were TCR beta clonotypes restricted by HLA-C and specific for CMV. People with CMV and the relevant HLA were identified by cumulative public TCR beta family frequency.

Germline loops: CDR1 SGHRS, CDR2 YFSETQ. The CDR3 has 15 amino acids. With V trimmed by 4 bases and J by 6 bases, 6 bases remained unmatched. One entry per CDR3 protein, called by TCRdb with MiXCR from the reads. The table lists about 530,000 distinct CDR3 sequences, around 27% of them singletons. As to this clonotype: Its specificity is not known.

Sequencing input: PBMCs. The rearrangement links TRBV5-1 to TRBJ2-3; TRBD2 matches 12 bases. The receptor comes from a human donor in good health (CMV status not recorded). Some clones in this sample may be carry-over from other donors' samples. The CDR3 DNA sequence: TGCGCCAGCAGCCCATGGACTAGCGGGGCGGATACGCAGTATTTT. Translating it yields CASSPWTSGADTQYF. The variable domain in full, with the rest retrieved from reference TRBV5-1 and TRBJ2-3, is KAGVTQTPRYLIKTRGQQVTLSCSPISGHRSVSWYQQTPGQGLQFLFEYFSETQRNKGNFPGRFSGRQFSNSRSEMNVSTLELGDSALYLCASSPWTSGADTQYFGPGTRLTVL.